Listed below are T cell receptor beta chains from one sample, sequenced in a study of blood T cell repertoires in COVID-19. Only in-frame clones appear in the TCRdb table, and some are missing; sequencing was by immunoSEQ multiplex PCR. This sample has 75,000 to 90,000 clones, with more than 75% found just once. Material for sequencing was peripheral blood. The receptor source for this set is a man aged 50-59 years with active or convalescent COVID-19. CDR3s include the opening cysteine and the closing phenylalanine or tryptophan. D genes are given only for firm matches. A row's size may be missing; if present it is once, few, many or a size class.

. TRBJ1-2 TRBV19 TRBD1 CASSTTGTESYGYTF TGTGCCAGTAGTACAACCGGGACAGAAAGCTATGGCTACACCTTC
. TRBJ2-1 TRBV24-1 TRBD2 CATSDPGLAGGSSYNEQFF TGTGCCACCAGTGACCCTGGACTAGCGGGGGGGAGCTCCTACAATGAGCAGTTCTTC
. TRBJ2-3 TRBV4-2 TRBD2 CASSQEGTGRGFTDTQYF TGTGCCAGCAGCCAAGAAGGAACTGGGCGGGGGTTCACAGATACGCAGTATTTT
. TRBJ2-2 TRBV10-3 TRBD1 CAIKGQGDGELFF TGTGCCATCAAGGGACAGGGTGACGGGGAGCTGTTTTTT
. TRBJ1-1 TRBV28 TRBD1 CASSWRDRVGTEAFF TGTGCCAGCAGTTGGAGGGACAGGGTAGGCACTGAAGCTTTCTTT
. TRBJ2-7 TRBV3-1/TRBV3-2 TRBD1 CASSPRTGVTYEQYF TGTGCCAGCAGCCCCAGGACAGGGGTTACCTACGAGCAGTACTTC
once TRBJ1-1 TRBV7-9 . CAIGVEAFF TGTGCCATCGGGGTAGAAGCTTTCTTT
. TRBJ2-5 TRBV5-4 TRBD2 CASSPGLAGQETQYF TGTGCCAGCAGCCCCGGACTAGCGGGGCAAGAGACCCAGTACTTC
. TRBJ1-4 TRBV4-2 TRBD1 CASSQGNSGQINEKLFF TGTGCCAGCAGCCAAGGGAATTCGGGACAGATTAATGAAAAACTGTTTTTT
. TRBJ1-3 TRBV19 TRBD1 CASSRTGPGNTIYF TGTGCCAGTAGTCGGACAGGGCCTGGAAACACCATATATTTT
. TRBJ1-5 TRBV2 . CASTPGGNQPQHF TGTGCCAGCACCCCCGGGGGGAATCAGCCCCAGCATTTT
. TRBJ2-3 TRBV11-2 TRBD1 CASSAQGANTDTQYF TGTGCCAGCAGCGCCCAGGGGGCCAACACAGATACGCAGTATTTT
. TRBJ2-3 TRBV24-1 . CATSDLYTDTQYF TGTGCCACCAGTGACCTCTACACAGATACGCAGTATTTT
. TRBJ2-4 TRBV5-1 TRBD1 CASSSHRTGGNIQYF TGCGCCAGCAGCTCCCACCGGACAGGGGGAAACATTCAGTACTTC
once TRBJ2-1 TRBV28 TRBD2 CASKKGGGPSYNEQFF TGTGCCAGCAAGAAGGGCGGGGGGCCCTCCTACAATGAGCAGTTCTTC
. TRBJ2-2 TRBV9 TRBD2 CASSVSGGAGGELFF TGTGCCAGCAGCGTAAGCGGGGGGGCCGGCGGGGAGCTGTTTTTT
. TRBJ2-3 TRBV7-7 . CASSPTGWGTDTQYF TGTGCCAGCAGCCCTACGGGGTGGGGTACAGATACGCAGTATTTT
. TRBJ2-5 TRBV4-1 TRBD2 CASSQDGAFGLAGPETQYF TGCGCCAGCAGCCAAGATGGGGCGTTCGGACTAGCGGGGCCAGAGACCCAGTACTTC
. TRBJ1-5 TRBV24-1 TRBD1 CATSPRQGPEQPQHF TGTGCCACCAGTCCGAGACAGGGCCCCGAGCAGCCCCAGCATTTT
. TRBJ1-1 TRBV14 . CASSPLDFSGTEAFF TGTGCCAGCAGCCCCCTTGACTTCTCGGGCACTGAAGCTTTCTTT
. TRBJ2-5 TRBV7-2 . CASSFPVGVTKTQYF TGTGCCAGCAGCTTCCCAGTCGGTGTGACAAAGACCCAGTACTTC
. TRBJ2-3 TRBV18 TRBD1 CASSSTGDAHLKGDTQYF TGTGCCAGCTCATCTACAGGGGACGCTCACTTAAAAGGAGATACGCAGTATTTT
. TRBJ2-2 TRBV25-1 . CASSSRGGNTGELFF TGTGCCAGCAGTTCAAGGGGGGGAAACACCGGGGAGCTGTTTTTT
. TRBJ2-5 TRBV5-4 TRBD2 CASSPSGGAESQETQYF TGTGCCAGCAGCCCTAGCGGGGGGGCCGAAAGCCAAGAGACCCAGTACTTC
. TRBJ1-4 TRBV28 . CASRIKGEKLFF TGTGCCAGCAGGATTAAGGGGGAAAAACTGTTTTTT
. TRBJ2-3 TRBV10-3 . CAISEWGVKDTQYF TGTGCCATCAGTGAATGGGGGGTTAAAGATACGCAGTATTTT
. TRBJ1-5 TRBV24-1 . CATSDLYSHQPQHF TGTGCCACCAGTGATTTGTACAGCCATCAGCCCCAGCATTTT
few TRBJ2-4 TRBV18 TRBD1 CASSPQTGLLKNIQYF TGTGCCAGCTCACCCCAGACAGGGCTATTAAAAAACATTCAGTACTTC
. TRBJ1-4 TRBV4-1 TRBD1 CASSQYRGANEKLFF TGCGCCAGCAGCCAATACAGGGGGGCTAATGAAAAACTGTTTTTT
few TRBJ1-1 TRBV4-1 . CASSQKGGVNTEAFF TGCGCCAGCAGCCAAAAAGGGGGAGTGAACACTGAAGCTTTCTTT
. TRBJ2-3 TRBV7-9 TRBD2 CASSPLGSGGDTQYF TGTGCCAGCAGCCCCTTGGGTAGCGGGGGGGATACGCAGTATTTT
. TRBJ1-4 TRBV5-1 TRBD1 CASSLSQGAPEKLFF TGCGCCAGCAGCTTGTCGCAGGGGGCGCCTGAAAAACTGTTTTTT
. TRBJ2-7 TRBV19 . CASSLVGQGTYEQYF TGTGCCAGTAGTCTGGTTGGGCAGGGAACCTACGAGCAGTACTTC
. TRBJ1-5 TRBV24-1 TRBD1 CATSEGQGGISNQPQHF TGTGCCACCAGTGAGGGACAGGGCGGAATTAGCAATCAGCCCCAGCATTTT
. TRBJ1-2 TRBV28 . CASSLLTEMANTF TGTGCCAGCAGTTTGCTGACAGAGATGGCGAACACCTTC
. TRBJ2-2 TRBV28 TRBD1 CAGGSQGAEVGELFF TGTGCCGGGGGATCACAGGGGGCAGAAGTCGGGGAGCTGTTTTTT
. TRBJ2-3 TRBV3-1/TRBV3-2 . CASSQSQGFADTQYF TGTGCCAGCAGCCAATCTCAGGGTTTCGCAGATACGCAGTATTTT
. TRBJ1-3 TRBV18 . CASNTQVSGNTIYF TGTGCCAGCAATACCCAGGTCTCTGGAAACACCATATATTTT
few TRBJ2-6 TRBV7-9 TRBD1 CASSPPDRVHGSGANVLTF TGTGCCAGCAGCCCCCCGGACAGGGTACATGGATCTGGGGCCAACGTCCTGACTTTC
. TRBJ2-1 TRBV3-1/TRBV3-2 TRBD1 CASSPQTGGNEQFF TGTGCCAGCAGCCCTCAGACAGGGGGCAATGAGCAGTTCTTC
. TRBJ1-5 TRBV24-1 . CATSAGNFRPQHF TGTGCCACCAGTGCAGGAAATTTTAGGCCCCAGCATTTT
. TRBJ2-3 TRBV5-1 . CASSLKGDSDTQYF TGCGCCAGCAGCTTGAAAGGGGATTCAGATACGCAGTATTTT
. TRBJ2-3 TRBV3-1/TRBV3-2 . CASSQDTGTDTQYF TGTGCCAGCAGCCAAGATACGGGTACGGATACGCAGTATTTT
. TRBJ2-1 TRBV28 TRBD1 CATKAGTAYNEQFF TGTGCCACCAAGGCCGGGACAGCCTACAATGAGCAGTTCTTC